This TCR beta chain was profiled in a study of T cell repertoires in cytomegalovirus infection. Across the study: Selection of CMV epitopes for the study included recently identified HLA-C-restricted and well-studied HLA-B-restricted ones. CMV infection and matching HLA type were both indicated by public TCR beta signatures. Points from the study as a whole: Identification of carriers of CMV plus the relevant HLA was performed using cumulative public TCR beta family frequency. Predominance within the ex vivo response was attributable to HLA-C-restricted CMV-specific TCR beta clonotypes.

This CDR3 spans 16 amino acids. Trimming cost V 5 bases and J 2 bases, with 13 bases left between them. This clonotype was detected many times. The antigen remains unidentified. TCRdb reprocessed the reads via MiXCR and lists one record per CDR3 protein. The sample records hundreds of thousands of distinct CDR3 sequences, roughly a third being singletons. This receptor was taken from a human donor in good health (CMV status not recorded). Some clones in this sample may be carry-over from other donors' samples. V is TRBV12-3 or TRBV12-4 and J is TRBJ2-6; D may be TRBD2 (6 bases). Specimen: cultured PBMCs, collected from culture after CMV antigen stimulation. The CDR3 sequence is CASSTHGTAGANVLTF. The CDR3 nucleotides read TGTGCCAGCAGTACCCACGGGACTGCTGGGGCCAACGTCCTGACTTTC.